Below, one TCR beta chain is given with its context. Deletions cut 0 bases from V and 2 bases from J, with 7 bases between. Germline loops: CDR1 MDHEN, CDR2 SYDVKM. This CDR3 comprises 15 residues. The source of the sample is a study of blood T cell repertoires in COVID-19. Method: immunoSEQ multiplex PCR; TCRdb's copy keeps in-frame clones and lacks some. Altogether some 150,000 clones are present, approximately 81% being singletons, with the ten largest covering less than 3.5%. The J gene is TRBJ1-4, the V gene TRBV28; perhaps TRBD1 as D (6 bases). Sequencing was done on a sample of peripheral blood. The receptor was isolated from a human donor with acute or convalescent COVID-19. The donor label of this sample is uncertain. CDR3 in DNA: TGTGCCAGCAGTTTATGGGACAGTACTAATGAAAAACTGTTTTTT. This translates into CASSLWDSTNEKLFF.